This T cell receptor beta chain was sequenced for a study of cytomegalovirus exposure and HLA in healthy donors (TCRdb year 2017). Regarding the complete study: An earlier analysis of approximately 640 of the donors reported 250 to 300 Gb of sequence data and roughly 100 million unique TCR beta sequences from approximately 180 million T cells. HLA typing covered class I and class II loci at four-digit resolution. Rather than using new phenotypic data, the later analysis identified candidate immune exposures from TCR beta sequences and from how often those sequences occurred across donors. Among the roughly 430 genotyped donors, roughly 80% belonged to the genetic ancestry cluster associated with self-reported Caucasian donors. Roughly 5 DR-DQ haplotypes were handled as single units for association and clustering, since linkage in the cohort was strong. Donor age, sex, ethnicity and CMV serostatus were collected together with the repertoire data. High-throughput TCR immunosequencing, statistical association of individual TCRs with disease status, and machine learning were combined to predict cytomegalovirus infection status. A later genetic analysis used genome-wide SNP genotypes for about 55% of the 666 donors, treating that subset as a discovery cohort. The number of typed donors differed by locus: 629-630 for A, B, C, DRB1 and DQB1; 500 to 550 for DQA1; 606 for DPA1; and 450 to 480 for DPB1. The study aimed to test whether signatures of past pathogen exposure could be identified by cataloging public T cell receptors. The study used immunosequencing to profile the T cell repertoires of approximately 630 subjects and linked those repertoires to cytomegalovirus serostatus. A later analysis re-analyzed previously published TCR beta repertoires from approximately 670 donors and added high-resolution HLA genotyping to study TCR occurrence patterns. Among around 400 genotyped donors of the cohort, an average of approximately 220,000 unique TCR beta nucleotide sequences was sequenced per donor, of which 15% to 20% were non-productive. Besides the first cohort of 550 to 750 subjects, a separate validation cohort made up of some 110 different subjects was used. An earlier analysis of more than 450 of the donors used high-throughput TCR beta sequencing to judge whether each TCR beta V gene segment behaved as functional or pseudogenic. About 300 gigabases of sequencing data and approximately 92 million unique TCR sequences made up an early release that covered several hundred HLA-typed donors. Every repertoire in the discovery cohort had been generated on one and the same sequencing platform.

What the study reported, not specific to this receptor: A further reported finding was that TCR beta sequences accurately predicted the HLA-A and HLA-B alleles for most subjects in the first cohort. In both the original and validation cohorts, the classifier was reported to diagnose cytomegalovirus status with high specificity and sensitivity. According to a later analysis, most CMV-associated TCR beta chains appeared to be HLA-restricted, and the HLA associations seemed to be driven largely by CMV exposure. In a later analysis, several top co-occurrence clusters were reported to appear linked to parvovirus B19, influenza, CMV and Epstein-Barr virus. A few of the identified cytomegalovirus-associated TCR beta chains were confirmed in vitro to be specific for cytomegalovirus antigens. The presence/absence analyses assumed that sequencing depth was roughly uniform across donors, and that assumption may not be true. According to a later analysis, TCR association rates differed among HLA loci, with DRB1 alleles showing the most associated TCRs and HLA-C alleles showing the fewest. Some IMGT-functional V segments, including TRBV6-2 and TRBV6-3, could not be told apart with the 87-base-pair reads, so those segments were excluded. The authors suggested that the approach could potentially be generalized to other disease states and immunological phenotypes. An association between a missense DCLRE1C variant and V-gene and J-gene trimming of TCR beta chains was found in a later genetic analysis and replicated in an independent cohort. A later analysis associated about 18,000 TCR beta sequences with specific HLA alleles at a false discovery rate of 0.05. An earlier analysis of approximately 600 of the donors showed that most TCR beta V segments appeared in productive rearrangements either about 87% or about 30% of the time, which broadly matched IMGT annotations. Because HLA typing was missing for some donors at each locus, association tests included only the typed subset. While some public TCRs were present in many individuals, most TCR sequences turned up only very rarely across donors. A total of fewer than 200 TCR beta chains were listed by the study as associated with cytomegalovirus. Immune exposure information for the cohort was limited to CMV serostatus. Only TCR beta chains were sequenced in this cohort, and the absence of alpha or paired-chain data limited detectable features. Correlated functional status among segregating V segments might be attributable to linkage disequilibrium, but an unknown experimental factor could not be ruled out. According to a later genetic analysis, donors in an Asian-associated ancestry cluster had fewer N-insertions in productive TCRs than the approximately 630-donor mean. Because counts were too low, seventeen rarely observed V segments, including chromosome 9 orphons, were excluded from the earlier analysis of 587 of the donors. A cluster of highly shared sequence variants was judged likely to represent a technical artifact of the sequencing pipeline. In a later analysis, HLA-associated TCR beta chains showed more clonal expansion and lower generation probabilities than non-associated chains that were equally common. When HLA alleles, especially DR and DQ, strongly co-occurred, TCR associations were difficult to assign to individual alleles.

The germline V gene encodes CDR1 SGHNT and CDR2 YYREEE (reference sequence). The CDR3 sequence holds 13 residues, the cysteine and phenylalanine included. The retained sequence is limited to the CDR3, 39 bases, with the frame set at the first base. Trimmed from V: 3 bases; trimmed from J: 5 bases; junction bases lacking a gene match: 3. The cohort comprised fewer than 700 healthy bone marrow donors. Cohort members were all nominally healthy when sampled, although unrecorded immune exposures were likely present. The donor tested CMV seropositive and was one of the 289 seropositive cohort members. Each donor provided a peripheral blood sample, and peripheral blood mononuclear cells were used for TCR beta sequencing. Genomic DNA was extracted from the blood cell samples with the Qiagen DNeasy Blood Extraction Kit. Libraries came from the immunoSEQ multiplex PCR assay. For the multiplex PCR, a mixture combining 60 forward primers for TCR Vbeta segments and 13 reverse primers for TCR Jbeta segments was used. A multiplex PCR assay on genomic DNA amplified the CDR3 region of rearranged TCR beta genes. Amplified TCR beta libraries were sequenced as 87-base-pair reads on the Illumina HiSeq System. The authors' pipeline ran thus. Across the 500 to 750 repertoires, a later analysis counted around 80 million unique TCR beta chains, 9.5 million to 13 million of which were shared by at least two donors. To remove PCR and sequencing errors, raw reads were error-corrected and collapsed into unique sequences using a nearest-neighbor algorithm that merged closely related sequences. CDR3 sequences were aligned to IMGT reference sequences to assign V, D and J gene segments. For a sequence to be retained, a match of at least six nucleotides to both a V gene segment and a J gene segment was required. A rearrangement counted as productive if the CDR3 had no stop codons and remained in frame with V and J, and every other rearrangement counted as non-productive. CDR3 was defined according to IMGT convention as the region running from the second conserved V-encoded cysteine to the conserved J-encoded phenylalanine. In an earlier analysis of around 600 of the donors, sequences lacking an unambiguous match to a single V gene segment were excluded. In an earlier analysis of 587 of the donors, V segments were called functional above 56.7% productive rearrangements and were called segregating when the between-donor standard deviation exceeded 5%. A statistical classification framework was built for diagnosing cytomegalovirus status from the catalog of TCR beta chain sequences. In a later analysis, TCR nucleotide sequences were compared against IMGT/GENE-DB human TR gene sequences so that V and J genes could be assigned. In a later analysis, CDR3 sequences and most-parsimonious VDJ recombination scenarios were assigned using the TCRdist pipeline. In a later analysis, every TCR beta chain was defined by the combination of its CDR3 amino acid sequence and its V-gene family, and reads without a unique V-gene family were dropped. To address suspected cross-contamination and a sequencing artifact, a later analysis removed under 600 highly shared, low-generation-probability nucleotide sequences. In a later analysis, a clonal expansion index was calculated for each public chain from normalized within-repertoire ranks of inferred template counts. In a later analysis, generation probabilities were computed with a VDJ recombination model fitted to out-of-frame rearrangements, and the resulting probabilities were checked against IGoR. Hypergeometric tests were used in a later analysis to score TCR-TCR, TCR-HLA and TCR-CMV co-occurrence, with a repertoire-size bias correction applied to the TCR pairs. A later analysis estimated false discovery rates by permuting HLA or CMV assignments 20 times. In a later analysis, co-occurring TCRs were grouped using DBSCAN, and TCRdist sequence similarity was added for clustering within HLA-allele-positive subsets. For co-occurrence clustering, repertoires with fewer than 30,000 or more than 120,000 public chains were excluded, along with roughly 5 repertoires with anomalous nucleotide sharing. Sourced from immuneACCESS, this table was stored by TCRdb with only in-frame sequences that have V and J called. A share of the clones is absent; for the studies checked, an unresolved V gene accounts for under half, and the remainder has no known explanation. V, J and clone size reflect that table, while D and trimming were determined from the DNA. This sample holds some 110,000 clones; 74% were observed only once. The top ten constitute around 5% of the sample.

On this clone itself: Its binding antigen is unknown. Base qualities are not recorded, but no much larger clone differs from it by a single base.

Sequencing input: PBMCs. This receptor was obtained from a man aged 25 to 45 in good health and CMV-seropositive. The rearranged segments are TRBV5-4 and TRBJ2-7, with 9 bases matching TRBD1. Here the CDR3 is given as CASSSRDRDEQYF. The DNA reads as follows: TGTGCCAGCAGCTCCCGGGACAGGGACGAGCAGTACTTC.